Listed below are T cell receptor beta chains from one sample, sequenced in a study of memory CD4+ T cells and cytomegalovirus serostatus. Libraries were prepared by immunoSEQ multiplex PCR; TCRdb keeps only in-frame clonotypes and omits some of them. The sample yields 54,000 or so clones, about three quarters seen once. The specimen was memory CD4+ T cells from blood. All receptors come from an adult in good health and CMV-seronegative. Both conserved end residues are part of each CDR3. A D gene is named only where the DNA matches it firmly. Only some rows state a clone size, as once, few, many or a class for expanded clones.

abundance: once
d_gene: TRBD1
len: 17
v_gene: TRBV18
j_gene: TRBJ2-3
CDR3aa: CASSPTFRDRGTDTQYF
CDR3nt: TGTGCCAGCTCACCAACCTTCCGGGACAGGGGCACAGATACGCAGTATTTT

abundance: once
d_gene: .
len: 15
v_gene: TRBV16
j_gene: TRBJ1-1
CDR3aa: CASSQQGSGNTEAFF
CDR3nt: TGTGCCAGCAGCCAACAGGGTTCGGGGAACACTGAAGCTTTCTTT

abundance: .
d_gene: .
len: 15
v_gene: TRBV11-1
j_gene: TRBJ2-1
CDR3aa: CASSPRGGTYNEQFF
CDR3nt: TGTGCCAGCAGCCCCCGGGGAGGAACCTACAATGAGCAGTTCTTC

abundance: .
d_gene: TRBD2
len: 20
v_gene: TRBV11-3
j_gene: TRBJ2-1
CDR3aa: CASSSQREREISTTYNEQFF
CDR3nt: TGTGCCAGCAGCTCTCAAAGAGAGCGGGAGATTTCGACTACCTACAATGAGCAGTTCTTC

abundance: few
d_gene: .
len: 15
v_gene: TRBV19
j_gene: TRBJ2-6
CDR3aa: CASSNKHSGANVLTF
CDR3nt: TGTGCCAGTAGCAATAAACACTCTGGGGCCAACGTCCTGACTTTC

abundance: .
d_gene: .
len: 16
v_gene: TRBV19
j_gene: TRBJ2-1
CDR3aa: CASSHRGLAENNEQFF
CDR3nt: TGTGCCAGTAGTCACCGGGGGCTAGCAGAAAACAATGAGCAGTTCTTC

abundance: .
d_gene: .
len: 16
v_gene: TRBV18
j_gene: TRBJ2-5
CDR3aa: CASSQTGGTPPETQYF
CDR3nt: TGTGCCAGCTCACAAACTGGCGGGACCCCTCCAGAGACCCAGTACTTC

abundance: .
d_gene: TRBD1
len: 14
v_gene: TRBV2
j_gene: TRBJ2-5
CDR3aa: CASRADRAGQTQYF
CDR3nt: TGTGCCAGCAGGGCTGACAGGGCTGGGCAGACCCAGTACTTC

abundance: .
d_gene: .
len: 14
v_gene: TRBV15
j_gene: TRBJ2-3
CDR3aa: CATEPEYTTDTQYF
CDR3nt: TGTGCCACCGAGCCCGAATACACCACAGATACGCAGTATTTT

abundance: .
d_gene: TRBD1
len: 12
v_gene: TRBV7-8
j_gene: TRBJ2-5
CDR3aa: CASSAGGETQYF
CDR3nt: TGTGCCAGCAGCGCAGGGGGAGAGACCCAGTACTTC

abundance: .
d_gene: .
len: 13
v_gene: TRBV6-1
j_gene: TRBJ2-2
CDR3aa: CASSEALAGELFF
CDR3nt: TGTGCCAGCAGTGAAGCCCTGGCCGGGGAGCTGTTTTTT

abundance: .
d_gene: .
len: 14
v_gene: TRBV28
j_gene: TRBJ2-5
CDR3aa: CASSLGGRRETQYF
CDR3nt: TGTGCCAGCAGTTTAGGAGGGCGGCGCGAGACCCAGTACTTC

abundance: .
d_gene: .
len: 16
v_gene: TRBV28
j_gene: TRBJ1-1
CDR3aa: CASSFSTRVSHTEAFF
CDR3nt: TGTGCCAGCAGTTTTAGTACTCGAGTGTCCCACACTGAAGCTTTCTTT

abundance: .
d_gene: .
len: 13
v_gene: TRBV18
j_gene: TRBJ2-7
CDR3aa: CASSPMRVIEQYF
CDR3nt: TGTGCCAGCTCACCAATGAGGGTGATCGAGCAGTACTTC

abundance: few
d_gene: .
len: 12
v_gene: TRBV29-1
j_gene: TRBJ1-4
CDR3aa: CSVSLSSEKLFF
CDR3nt: TGCAGCGTCTCTTTGAGTTCTGAAAAACTGTTTTTT

abundance: .
d_gene: .
len: 12
v_gene: TRBV18
j_gene: TRBJ2-1
CDR3aa: CASSPSSRESFF
CDR3nt: TGTGCCAGCTCACCTTCTTCCCGGGAGTCGTTCTTC

abundance: .
d_gene: .
len: 15
v_gene: TRBV27
j_gene: TRBJ1-5
CDR3aa: CASGYTGAFNQPQHF
CDR3nt: TGTGCCAGCGGCTACACCGGGGCCTTCAATCAGCCCCAGCATTTT

abundance: once
d_gene: .
len: 14
v_gene: TRBV30
j_gene: TRBJ1-6
CDR3aa: CAWSVGLEASPLHF
CDR3nt: TGTGCCTGGAGTGTGGGGCTCGAGGCTTCACCCCTCCACTTT

abundance: .
d_gene: .
len: 15
v_gene: TRBV6-5
j_gene: TRBJ1-6
CDR3aa: CASSYSSARGSPLHF
CDR3nt: TGTGCCAGCAGTTACTCGTCCGCTAGGGGTTCACCCCTCCACTTT

abundance: .
d_gene: TRBD1
len: 13
v_gene: TRBV11-2
j_gene: TRBJ1-1
CDR3aa: CASSYRGNTEAFF
CDR3nt: TGTGCCAGCAGCTACAGGGGGAACACTGAAGCTTTCTTT

abundance: few
d_gene: TRBD1
len: 17
v_gene: TRBV28
j_gene: TRBJ1-2
CDR3aa: CASSLTGTGSSNYGYTF
CDR3nt: TGTGCCAGCAGCCTAACCGGGACAGGGTCTTCTAACTATGGCTACACCTTC

abundance: .
d_gene: .
len: 14
v_gene: TRBV6-1
j_gene: TRBJ1-6
CDR3aa: CASNSGAYNSPLHF
CDR3nt: TGTGCCAGCAACTCGGGGGCCTATAATTCACCCCTCCACTTT

abundance: .
d_gene: TRBD1
len: 16
v_gene: TRBV7-3
j_gene: TRBJ2-1
CDR3aa: CASSFNRGAGWNEQFF
CDR3nt: TGTGCCAGCAGCTTTAACAGGGGGGCCGGTTGGAATGAGCAGTTCTTC

abundance: .
d_gene: TRBD1
len: 13
v_gene: TRBV2
j_gene: TRBJ1-6
CDR3aa: CASSGTEYSPLHF
CDR3nt: TGTGCCAGCAGCGGGACAGAATATTCACCCCTCCACTTT

abundance: .
d_gene: .
len: 13
v_gene: TRBV7-3
j_gene: TRBJ2-2
CDR3aa: CASSLGDAGELFF
CDR3nt: TGTGCCAGCAGCTTAGGGGATGCCGGGGAGCTGTTTTTT

abundance: few
d_gene: .
len: 15
v_gene: TRBV5-4
j_gene: TRBJ1-3
CDR3aa: CASRRDRYSGNTIYF
CDR3nt: TGTGCCAGCAGGAGGGACCGATACTCTGGAAACACCATATATTTT

abundance: .
d_gene: TRBD2
len: 15
v_gene: TRBV11-2
j_gene: TRBJ2-1
CDR3aa: CASIPGTSGSQGEFF
CDR3nt: TGTGCCAGCATACCTGGGACTAGCGGGTCCCAGGGGGAGTTCTTC

abundance: .
d_gene: .
len: 13
v_gene: TRBV10-3
j_gene: TRBJ2-3
CDR3aa: CAISDLGADTQYF
CDR3nt: TGTGCCATCAGTGACCTGGGGGCAGATACGCAGTATTTT

abundance: .
d_gene: TRBD1
len: 14
v_gene: TRBV7-9
j_gene: TRBJ2-1
CDR3aa: CASSPRQGQGEQFF
CDR3nt: TGTGCCAGCAGCCCCCGACAGGGACAAGGGGAGCAGTTCTTC

abundance: .
d_gene: TRBD2
len: 16
v_gene: TRBV28
j_gene: TRBJ2-7
CDR3aa: CASSGLAGGPRYEQYF
CDR3nt: TGTGCCAGCAGCGGACTAGCGGGAGGGCCTAGGTACGAGCAGTACTTC

abundance: .
d_gene: .
len: 14
v_gene: TRBV27
j_gene: TRBJ2-3
CDR3aa: CASRGTRGTDTQYF
CDR3nt: TGTGCCAGCCGCGGGACCCGGGGAACAGATACGCAGTATTTT

abundance: .
d_gene: .
len: 15
v_gene: TRBV28
j_gene: TRBJ1-4
CDR3aa: CASSLMGTTNEKLFF
CDR3nt: TGTGCCAGCAGTTTAATGGGAACAACTAATGAAAAACTGTTTTTT

abundance: .
d_gene: .
len: 17
v_gene: TRBV7-2
j_gene: TRBJ1-5
CDR3aa: CASSLERGARPNQPQHF
CDR3nt: TGTGCCAGCAGCTTAGAAAGGGGGGCCCGACCTAATCAGCCCCAGCATTTT

abundance: .
d_gene: TRBD1
len: 12
v_gene: TRBV28
j_gene: TRBJ2-7
CDR3aa: CASTGGRNEQYF
CDR3nt: TGTGCCAGCACAGGGGGCAGGAACGAGCAGTACTTC

abundance: .
d_gene: .
len: 13
v_gene: TRBV7-2
j_gene: TRBJ1-3
CDR3aa: CASSGRAGNTIYF
CDR3nt: TGTGCCAGCAGCGGGAGGGCCGGAAACACCATATATTTT

abundance: .
d_gene: .
len: 14
v_gene: TRBV29-1
j_gene: TRBJ2-7
CDR3aa: CSVVAGLHTYEQYF
CDR3nt: TGCAGCGTCGTTGCAGGGCTACACACCTACGAGCAGTACTTC

abundance: .
d_gene: .
len: 14
v_gene: TRBV5-8
j_gene: TRBJ2-7
CDR3aa: CASSLIQGSYEQYF
CDR3nt: TGTGCCAGCAGCTTGATTCAGGGCTCCTACGAGCAGTACTTC

abundance: .
d_gene: TRBD1
len: 15
v_gene: TRBV4-3
j_gene: TRBJ2-1
CDR3aa: CASSPRQGVYNEQFF
CDR3nt: TGCGCCAGCAGCCCCCGACAGGGGGTCTACAATGAGCAGTTCTTC

abundance: .
d_gene: .
len: 12
v_gene: TRBV10-3
j_gene: TRBJ1-5
CDR3aa: CASWEVGQPQHF
CDR3nt: TGTGCCAGCTGGGAAGTAGGGCAGCCCCAGCATTTT

abundance: few
d_gene: .
len: 17
v_gene: TRBV11-3
j_gene: TRBJ2-3
CDR3aa: CASSLGFGDPVTDTQYF
CDR3nt: TGTGCCAGCAGCTTAGGATTTGGTGATCCGGTTACGGATACGCAGTATTTT

abundance: few
d_gene: .
len: 13
v_gene: TRBV18
j_gene: TRBJ2-1
CDR3aa: CASSPNSNREQFF
CDR3nt: TGTGCCAGCTCACCAAACTCTAACCGTGAGCAGTTCTTC

abundance: .
d_gene: .
len: 14
v_gene: TRBV6-5
j_gene: TRBJ2-2
CDR3aa: CASSLVQGPGELFF
CDR3nt: TGTGCCAGCAGTTTAGTACAGGGTCCCGGGGAGCTGTTTTTT

abundance: .
d_gene: .
len: 11
v_gene: TRBV30
j_gene: TRBJ1-1
CDR3aa: CAWSPLGEAFF
CDR3nt: TGTGCCTGGAGTCCCCTCGGGGAAGCTTTCTTT

abundance: few
d_gene: .
len: 15
v_gene: TRBV7-8
j_gene: TRBJ2-7
CDR3aa: CASSFTRDQRYEQYF
CDR3nt: TGTGCCAGCAGCTTTACCCGGGACCAGCGCTACGAGCAGTACTTC

abundance: .
d_gene: TRBD1
len: 14
v_gene: TRBV28
j_gene: TRBJ1-5
CDR3aa: CASSSDRGNQPQHF
CDR3nt: TGTGCCAGCAGTTCCGACAGGGGAAATCAGCCCCAGCATTTT

abundance: .
d_gene: .
len: 15
v_gene: TRBV6-1
j_gene: TRBJ2-1
CDR3aa: CASRQVLTPYNEQFF
CDR3nt: TGTGCCAGCAGACAGGTTTTGACGCCCTACAATGAGCAGTTCTTC

abundance: .
d_gene: .
len: 15
v_gene: TRBV5-1
j_gene: TRBJ1-1
CDR3aa: CASSLFRPPNTEAFF
CDR3nt: TGCGCCAGCAGCTTGTTCCGACCGCCGAACACTGAAGCTTTCTTT

abundance: .
d_gene: .
len: 20
v_gene: TRBV7-8
j_gene: TRBJ1-4
CDR3aa: CASSLYRVVGQGGNSEKLFF
CDR3nt: TGTGCCAGCAGCTTATATCGTGTGGTGGGACAAGGGGGGAACTCTGAAAAACTGTTTTTT

abundance: .
d_gene: TRBD1
len: 13
v_gene: TRBV7-9
j_gene: TRBJ2-4
CDR3aa: CASSPPGQGGQYF
CDR3nt: TGTGCCAGCAGCCCACCGGGACAGGGTGGTCAGTACTTC

abundance: .
d_gene: .
len: 15
v_gene: TRBV6-1
j_gene: TRBJ1-4
CDR3aa: CASSEGSSTNEKLFF
CDR3nt: TGTGCCAGCAGCGAAGGGTCCTCAACTAATGAAAAACTGTTTTTT

abundance: few
d_gene: .
len: 12
v_gene: TRBV28
j_gene: TRBJ1-1
CDR3aa: CASSYDTRGAFF
CDR3nt: TGTGCCAGCAGTTACGACACTCGCGGAGCTTTCTTT

abundance: .
d_gene: TRBD1
len: 14
v_gene: TRBV5-1
j_gene: TRBJ2-7
CDR3aa: CASSLMDRVYEQYF
CDR3nt: TGCGCCAGCAGCTTGATGGACAGGGTCTACGAGCAGTACTTC

abundance: .
d_gene: TRBD1
len: 14
v_gene: TRBV5-6
j_gene: TRBJ2-4
CDR3aa: CASETGEAKNIQYF
CDR3nt: TGTGCCAGCGAAACAGGGGAAGCCAAAAACATTCAGTACTTC